The 26 T cell receptor beta chains presented below share a single source sample, sequenced in a study of CD8+ T cells in alopecia areata. Extracted from the samples, RNA was reverse transcribed into cDNA to serve as the sequencing template. Here immunoSEQ multiplex PCR was the method, and the copy in TCRdb shows in-frame clones only, minus some. The data hold more than 110,000 clones, with 75% to 85% observed a single time. Treatment described: oral pan-JAK inhibitor, 5-10 mg twice daily. The input for sequencing was CD8+ T cells sorted from blood, taken at week 4, from a patient treated with tofacitinib. These receptors were obtained from a human donor with alopecia areata.

The J gene is TRBJ1-6, the V gene TRBV5-1; D is undetermined. In germline, CDR1 is SGHRS, CDR2 YFSETQ. Trimming removed 1 base at V and 10 bases at J, with 12 bases between. The length of the CDR3 is 14 residues. DNA of the CDR3: TGCGCCAGCAGCTTGAAAGTTCTCAACTCACCCCTCCACTTT. Translated, it gives CASSLKVLNSPLHF.

The chain carries TRBV4-1 and TRBJ2-5; D possibly uses TRBD1 or TRBD2 (5 bases each). This CDR3 is built from 15 residues. V lost 3 bases and J 2 bases, leaving 13 bases between the germline ends. Germline-derived CDR1 and CDR2 are MGHRA and YSYEKL. Written as DNA, the CDR3 is TGCGCCAGCAGCCACGGGATGTCAGGGCAAGAGACCCAGTACTTC. As protein: CASSHGMSGQETQYF.

This rearrangement joins TRBV10-3 to TRBJ2-7, with a weak D call TRBD1 (6 bases). The length of the CDR3 is 15 residues. Trimming took 6 bases from V and 5 from J, leaving 20 bases between them. In germline, CDR1 is ENHRY, CDR2 SYGVKD. CDR3 in amino acids: CAISVTGNNADEQYF. The DNA of the CDR3 is TGTGCCATCAGCGTTACAGGGAATAATGCTGACGAGCAGTACTTC.

This clone came up once. The rearrangement joins TRBV4-3 to TRBJ2-2; D remains unclear. The CDR3 runs 16 residues. Germline assignment: CDR1 LGHNA and CDR2 YSLEER. V lost 3 bases and J lost 2, with 13 bases in between. The CDR3 is CASSQGLGYNTGELFF. Written as DNA, the CDR3 is TGCGCCAGCAGCCAGGGCCTTGGCTATAACACCGGGGAGCTGTTTTTT.

This clone was counted a few times. The chain has TRBV27 and TRBJ2-7, with D tentatively TRBD1 (6 bases). V was shortened by 5 bases and J by 3 bases, with 11 bases between the two germline ends. CDR3 length equals 13 residues. CDR1 and CDR2 from the germline V gene are MNHEY and SMNVEV (reference sequence). The CDR3 loop is CASSPGDVYEQYF. DNA of the CDR3: TGTGCCAGCAGTCCAGGGGATGTCTACGAGCAGTACTTC.

V gene TRBV7-2 combines with J gene TRBJ2-2; 9 bases match TRBD2. The germline gives CDR1 SGHTA, CDR2 FQGNSA. V was clipped by 5 bases and J by 8 bases; unmatched bases: 9. This CDR3 has 15 amino acids. The CDR3 nucleotides are TGTGCCAGCAGCCTGACTAGCGGAACAGCAGGGGAGCTGTTTTTT. This encodes CASSLTSGTAGELFF.

As regards this clone: Distinct nucleotide sequences in the sample also encode this CDR3. The chain carries TRBV2 and TRBJ2-5; D is undetermined. Germline lookup yields CDR1 SNHLY and CDR2 FYNNEI. V was cut by 3 bases and J by 5 bases, with 10 bases left in between. The CDR3 sequence is 13 residues long. CDR3 coding DNA: TGTGCCAGCAGTGATTCGGAACTTGAGACCCAGTACTTC. Residues: CASSDSELETQYF.

This rearrangement joins TRBV7-8 to TRBJ2-3; 11 bases fit TRBD2. V lost 4 bases and J lost 1; bases outside the gene matches: 1. CDR3 size: 15 residues. Germline values: CDR1 SGHVS, CDR2 FQNEAQ. The CDR3 reads CASSSGLAGTDTQYF. CDR3 sequence (DNA): TGTGCCAGCAGCTCGGGACTAGCGGGCACAGATACGCAGTATTTT.

This clone has only a few counts. The V and J genes are TRBV7-9 and TRBJ2-5, with TRBD2 matching over 7 bases. Germline assignment: CDR1 SEHNR and CDR2 FQNEAQ (reference sequence). The junction had 9 bases not matched to a gene; V was cut back by 3 bases and J by 5 bases. This CDR3 has 15 residues. The CDR3 nucleotides read TGTGCCAGCAGCTTCTTCGCGGGGGACGGGGAGACCCAGTACTTC. Protein: CASSFFAGDGETQYF.

The gene calls are TRBV6-5 and TRBJ1-2, with D uncertain. V gave up 0 bases and J gave up 4 bases, with 12 bases separating them. Per the germline V gene, CDR1 is MNHEY and CDR2 is SVGAGI. The CDR3 length is 15 residues. The DNA of the CDR3 is TGTGCCAGCAGTTACTCGGACGAGGTGTTCTATGGCTACACCTTC. The encoded protein is CASSYSDEVFYGYTF.

This clone came up once. Its ends do not fully match the called genes, so a read error is possible. CDR3 protein: CASSSDPTITGVGNTIYF. CDR3 DNA: TGTGCTAGCAGCTCAGACCCAACCATTACAGGGGTTGGAAACACCATATATTTT. The chain has TRBV7-7 and TRBJ1-3; TRBD1 aligns across 7 bases. The germline CDR1 and CDR2 sequences are SSHAT and FNYEAQ (reference sequence). CDR3 length: 18 residues.

This clone has just one count. The genes are TRBV27 and TRBJ1-2; D call uncertain. The V end lost 3 bases, the J end lost 4 bases, and 15 bases lay between the germline ends. Per germline, CDR1 MNHEY and CDR2 SMNVEV (reference sequence). There are 15 residues in the CDR3. In DNA, the CDR3 is TGTGCCAGCAGTTTCTACCCGAACAGCATCTATGGCTACACCTTC. As protein: CASSFYPNSIYGYTF.

This clone has more than one count but fewer than ten. This sequence joins TRBV29-1 and TRBJ2-1; 14 nucleotides align to TRBD2. The CDR3 has 14 amino acids. The V gene's germline CDR1 is SQVTM and CDR2 ANQGSEA. Trimming cost V 6 bases and J 5 bases; bases outside gene matches: 3. CDR3 sequence: CSVGTSGGDNEQFF. As DNA, the CDR3 is TGCAGCGTGGGGACTAGCGGGGGAGACAATGAGCAGTTCTTC.

The CDR3 loop reads CASSLRTALEAFF. In nucleotides, the CDR3 is TGTGCCAGCAGCTTACGGACAGCGCTGGAAGCTTTCTTT. J is TRBJ1-1 and V is TRBV5-8; possible D gene TRBD1, 6 bases. The CDR3 totals 13 residues. Between the trimmed V and J ends, which lost 2 bases and 8 bases, there was a span of 13 bases. CDR1 is SGHTS, CDR2 YDEGEE, per germline.

The chain uses TRBV9 and TRBJ2-3, with 10 nucleotides matching TRBD1. CDR3 length: 17 amino acids. Germline trimming cut 4 bases from V and 1 base from J; bases unmatched to any gene: 9. Germline loops: CDR1 SGDLS, CDR2 YYNGEE. The CDR3 loop reads CASSRNPGTGGTDTQYF. CDR3 in DNA: TGTGCCAGCAGCCGAAACCCCGGGACAGGGGGCACAGATACGCAGTATTTT.

This clone was recorded once. The chain uses TRBV19 and TRBJ2-1; 8 nucleotides agree with TRBD1. The V segment lost 6 bases and the J segment 6 bases; nucleotides outside the gene matches: 22. CDR3 length: 19 amino acids. Germline V gene lookup returns CDR1 LNHDA and CDR2 SQIVND (reference sequence). In DNA, the CDR3 is TGTGCCAGTAGCCCTCTCGGGACAGGCGTTCGGCCCTCACGCAATGAGCAGTTCTTC. Translation: CASSPLGTGVRPSRNEQFF.

This chain uses TRBV7-9 with TRBJ1-2; tentatively, D is TRBD1 (5 bases). The CDR3 runs to 15 residues. V was clipped by 3 bases and J by 4 bases, with 15 bases between them. Germline-derived CDR1 and CDR2 are SEHNR and FQNEAQ (reference sequence). In DNA, the CDR3 is TGTGCCAGCAGCTTCGGTGAGGGGCTTCTCTATGGCTACACCTTC. This sequence encodes CASSFGEGLLYGYTF. The variable domain in full, completed from reference TRBV7-9 and TRBJ1-2, reads DTGVSQNPRHKITKRGQNVTFRCDPISEHNRLYWYRQTLGQGPEFLTYFQNEAQLEKSRLLSDRFSAERPKGSFSTLEIQRTEQGDSAMYLCASSFGEGLLYGYTFGSGTRLTVV.

The gene calls are TRBV6-6 and TRBJ1-4; the D is unclear. The CDR3 sequence is 14 residues long. Germline V CDR1 and CDR2: MNHNY, SVGAGI (reference sequence). Deletions cut 0 bases from V and 8 bases from J, with 10 bases between. CDR3 region: CASSYSTTGEKLFF. The CDR3 DNA reads as TGTGCCAGCAGTTACTCGACTACTGGAGAAAAACTGTTTTTT.

The chain uses TRBV5-1 and TRBJ2-3, with 8 bases matching TRBD2. The length of the CDR3 is 16 residues. The germline gives CDR1 SGHRS, CDR2 YFSETQ. With V trimmed by 0 bases and J by 5 bases, 8 bases remained unmatched. The CDR3 sequence is CASSLGGSGIKDTQYF. The CDR3 region has the DNA TGCGCCAGCAGCTTGGGCGGTAGCGGGATTAAAGATACGCAGTATTTT. The variable domain in full, with the rest retrieved from reference TRBV5-1 and TRBJ2-3, is KAGVTQTPRYLIKTRGQQVTLSCSPISGHRSVSWYQQTPGQGLQFLFEYFSETQRNKGNFPGRFSGRQFSNSRSEMNVSTLELGDSALYLCASSLGGSGIKDTQYFGPGTRLTVL.

The rearrangement uses TRBV29-1 and TRBJ2-7, with 10 positions matching TRBD1. Germline V gene data show CDR1 as SQVTM and CDR2 as ANQGSEA. Trimming cost V 3 bases and J 2 bases; bases outside gene matches: 4. The CDR3 contains 14 residues. CDR3 coding DNA: TGCAGCGTTGATGTAGGACAGGGGGCCTACGAGCAGTACTTC. Translated: CSVDVGQGAYEQYF.

V and J are TRBV6-5 and TRBJ2-7, with D possibly being TRBD2 (7 bases). Trimming stripped 0 bases from V and 4 bases from J, with 13 bases between. This CDR3 is built from 15 residues. The germline CDR1 and CDR2 sequences are MNHEY and SVGAGI. This chain's CDR3 is CASSYSSGGNYEQYF. CDR3 bases: TGTGCCAGCAGTTACTCGTCGGGGGGCAATTACGAGCAGTACTTC.

The J gene is TRBJ2-1, the V gene TRBV10-3; no definite D call. Looked up from germline, CDR1 is ENHRY and CDR2 is SYGVKD. Trimming cost V 3 bases and J 8 bases, with 11 bases left between them. This CDR3 is 13 amino acids long. The CDR3: CAISDPGRDEQFF. The CDR3, as DNA: TGTGCCATCAGTGACCCCGGTAGGGATGAGCAGTTCTTC.

The sample holds a few counts of this clone. The chain joins TRBV10-3 to TRBJ2-1; D is undetermined. With 0 bases removed from V and 0 bases from J, the gap between germline ends came to 9 bases. Germline lookup yields CDR1 ENHRY and CDR2 SYGVKD. The CDR3 runs 16 residues. The CDR3 loop reads CAISESPASSYNEQFF. The CDR3 DNA is TGTGCCATCAGTGAGTCCCCGGCGAGCTCCTACAATGAGCAGTTCTTC.

The CDR3 here is CASSPGGAYEQYF. CDR3 DNA: TGCGCCAGCAGCCCAGGCGGGGCCTACGAGCAGTACTTC. The rearrangement joins TRBV4-1 to TRBJ2-7; D might be TRBD2 (6 bases). V gave up 4 bases and J gave up 2 bases, with 9 bases separating them. This CDR3 is 13 amino acids long. Germline values: CDR1 MGHRA, CDR2 YSYEKL.

The V call is TRBV19, the J call TRBJ1-1; D is undetermined. The CDR3 totals 17 residues. The V and J ends lost 4 bases and 3 bases respectively, with 21 bases between them. Germline assignment: CDR1 LNHDA and CDR2 SQIVND (reference sequence). This CDR3 is CASSTYHPGPEDTEAFF. The DNA for the CDR3 is TGTGCCAGTAGTACCTACCATCCTGGGCCAGAGGACACTGAAGCTTTCTTT.

The chain employs TRBV7-9 and TRBJ1-5; D is undetermined. The CDR3 loop spans 14 amino acids. With 0 bases removed from V and 1 base from J, the gap between germline ends came to 4 bases. Germline CDR1 SEHNR, CDR2 FQNEAQ (reference sequence). This CDR3 is CASSLADSNQPQHF. The CDR3 coding sequence is TGTGCCAGCAGCTTAGCCGACAGCAATCAGCCCCAGCATTTT.